The subject of this entry is one T cell receptor beta chain. The specificity of this receptor is unknown. The sample holds no much larger clone one base away, and base qualities are not on file. V is shortened by 2 bases, J by 10 bases, and the region joining them spans 7 bases. The CDR3 spans 11 residues, from the cysteine through the phenylalanine. The CDR3 DNA has 33 bases and is translated from base 1. CDR1 and CDR2 (SGHDT, YYEEEE) derive from the germline V gene. Whole blood was collected in K2EDTA tubes by collaborating institutions according to the institutions' own protocols. For TCRbeta analysis, collaborators shipped samples as frozen whole blood, isolated PBMCs, or DNA extracted from either of those sample types. This record comes from a study of blood T cell repertoires in COVID-19 (dated by TCRdb to the early 2020s). Regarding the study in general: The collaborator samples originated in the United States, Italy and Spain and spanned the acute and convalescent phases of COVID-19. The sample metadata nearly always contained a de-identified subject ID, COVID-19 status, age in years and sex. Where available, HLA class I and class II types were taken from metadata supplied by the sample provider and were not determined by assay-based typing. The samples were drawn from two sources: the first 160 participants of the ongoing ImmuneRACE study, and fewer than 1,500 subjects contributed by 6 global collaborators. The repertoires were released in a freely available public database intended as a resource for research on the immune response to SARS-CoV-2. Deeply sampled blood TCRbeta repertoires from subjects exposed to, actively infected with, or recovered from COVID-19 were included in the dataset. The material from the prospective study consisted of cDNA or gDNA derived from T cells, B-cell-depleted T cells, or PBMCs.

The immunoSEQ Assay, a bias-controlled multiplex PCR, was used to amplify TCRbeta CDR3 regions from genomic DNA. The study's own analysis went as follows. The number of nucleated cells in each sample was estimated by amplification of reference gene primers within the assay. Sequence reads were collapsed and filtered to measure the absolute abundance of every unique TCRbeta CDR3 rearrangement. Productive Simpson clonality was computed per sample as the square root of Simpson's diversity index over productive rearrangements. This immuneACCESS table, as held by TCRdb, lists in-frame sequences with V and J called but not all clones. Of the missing ones, under half trace to an unresolved V gene in checked studies; the others have no known cause. That table gives V, J and clone size, and the DNA gave D and trimming. The sample table shows roughly 110,000 clones, and about 90% are seen once. More than 4.5% of the sample belongs to the ten largest clones.

What the authors observed across the whole study: The amount of clinical and demographic metadata varied by source and participant and was provided uncurated.

This receptor was obtained from a man aged 40-50 years with active or convalescent COVID-19. The material sequenced was peripheral blood. The sequence joins TRBV5-6 to TRBJ2-1, and possibly TRBD2, on 6 matching bases. The CDR3 region reads CASSFGGEQFF. The DNA sequence follows: TGTGCCAGCAGCTTTGGAGGGGAGCAGTTCTTC.